This T cell receptor (beta chain) derives from a study of cytomegalovirus exposure and HLA in healthy donors. As for the study in general: An early release of data contained 75 million to 90 million unique TCRs, which came from HLA-typed donors. General observations from the study: Rates of TCR association differed by HLA locus in a later analysis, with DRB1 highest and HLA-C lowest.

The V gene lost 4 bases and the J gene lost 0 bases, with 13 bases spanning the gap. Germline CDR1 is SEHNR and CDR2 is FQNEAQ (reference sequence). CDR3 length equals 16 residues. Primers included in the PCR were 60 Vbeta and 13 Jbeta primers. Using immunoSEQ multiplex PCR, the repertoire was profiled, and TCRdb retains in-frame clones only, with some absent. Here the sample spans about 190,000 clones, roughly four fifths being singletons. As for this clone: What it binds is not known.

The chain joins TRBV7-9 to TRBJ2-4, with a possible D match to TRBD1 (5 bases). This TCR derives from a woman between 18 and 30 years old in good health and CMV-seronegative. Material: PBMCs. CDR3 DNA sequence: TGTGCCAGCAGCTCAGGTGGGGCAACAGCCAAAAACATTCAGTACTTC. Translation gives CASSSGGATAKNIQYF.